Below, 28 T cell receptor beta chains from the same sample are listed, as sequenced in a study of beta chain features in type 1 diabetes. Expressed TCRB transcripts got sequenced, as all isolated RNA was reverse transcribed. Sequencing used immunoSEQ multiplex PCR; TCRdb keeps in-frame clones, though not all of them. The sample lists about 470,000 clones, about 29% occurring once. The material sequenced was naive CD4+ T cells from blood. The receptors shown here come from a man between 18 and 29 years old in good health.

The V and J genes are TRBV10-3 and TRBJ2-1; D ambiguous. The germline V gene encodes CDR1 ENHRY and CDR2 SYGVKD. Between the trimmed V and J ends, which lost 2 bases and 3 bases, there was a span of 5 bases. This CDR3 region has 13 residues. The CDR3 region has the DNA TGTGCCATCAGTGAGGGTATCTACAATGAGCAGTTCTTC. This gives the protein CAISEGIYNEQFF.

The chain is built from TRBV10-3 and TRBJ2-5, with a possible D match to TRBD1 (5 bases). The CDR3 covers 13 residues. Looked up from germline, CDR1 is ENHRY and CDR2 is SYGVKD. The V and J ends lost 3 bases and 4 bases respectively, with 9 bases between them. This CDR3 is CAISEQATETQYF. CDR3 sequence (DNA): TGTGCCATCAGTGAACAGGCCACAGAGACCCAGTACTTC.

This clone turned up a few times. The chain joins TRBV2 to TRBJ2-2, with D unresolved. V dropped 2 bases and J dropped 0 bases, with 1 base sitting between them. The germline gives CDR1 SNHLY, CDR2 FYNNEI. The CDR3 covers 13 residues. This CDR3 is CASSETNTGELFF. CDR3 nucleotide sequence: TGTGCCAGCAGTGAAACGAACACCGGGGAGCTGTTTTTT.

J is TRBJ1-5 and V is TRBV7-2; no clear D gene. Trimming took 5 bases from V and 3 from J, leaving 5 bases between them. CDR3 size: 12 residues. Looked up from germline, CDR1 is SGHTA and CDR2 is FQGNSA. CDR3 sequence: CASSPDNQPQHF. The CDR3 DNA is TGTGCCAGCAGCCCCGACAATCAGCCCCAGCATTTT.

V is TRBV6-4 and J is TRBJ2-3, with 7 bases lining up with TRBD1. The CDR3 is 16 residues long. Looked up from germline, CDR1 is MRHNA and CDR2 is SNTAGT. With V trimmed by 2 bases and J by 1 base, 6 bases remained unmatched. The CDR3 loop is CASSDPRDRRTDTQYF. As DNA, the CDR3 is TGTGCCAGCAGTGACCCCCGGGACAGACGCACAGATACGCAGTATTTT.

The V call is TRBV18, the J call TRBJ2-1, with a tentative D call TRBD2 (5 bases). CDR3 length equals 14 residues. V lost 2 bases and J 9 bases, leaving 14 bases between the germline ends. Germline loops: CDR1 KGHSH, CDR2 LQKENI. CDR3 nucleotide sequence: TGTGCCAGCTCACCAGTCGTTTCAGAGGGTGAGCAGTTCTTC. Amino acid sequence: CASSPVVSEGEQFF. Filled out from reference TRBV18 and TRBJ2-1, the complete variable domain reads NAGVMQNPRHLVRRRGQEARLRCSPMKGHSHVYWYRQLPEEGLKFMVYLQKENIIDESGMPKERFSAEFPKEGPSILRIQQVVRGDSAAYFCASSPVVSEGEQFFGPGTRLTVL.

V and J are TRBV4-1 and TRBJ2-3; 14 bases align to TRBD2. The germline V gene encodes CDR1 MGHRA and CDR2 YSYEKL. Losses at the gene ends were 2 bases for V and 9 bases for J; bases not matched to a gene: 4. The CDR3 runs 15 residues. For the CDR3, the DNA is TGCGCCAGCAGCCAACCGACTAGCGGGAGGGCCACGCAGTATTTT. This gives the protein CASSQPTSGRATQYF.

This clone was detected a few times. This chain links TRBV15 with TRBJ2-7; 9 nucleotides line up with TRBD2. This CDR3 is 17 amino acids long. V was clipped by 3 bases and J by 2 bases; unmatched bases: 11. Germline CDR1 and CDR2: LNHNV and YYDKDF (reference sequence). The CDR3 DNA reads TGTGCCACCAGCAGGCTTTTGCGGGAGGGGTCCACCTACGAGCAGTACTTC. Translating gives CATSRLLREGSTYEQYF.

The chain recombines TRBV14 with TRBJ2-1; D possibly corresponds to TRBD2 (5 bases). The CDR3 consists of 16 residues. Between the trimmed V and J ends, which lost 4 bases and 0 bases, there was a span of 13 bases. CDR1 is SGHDN and CDR2 is FVKESK in the germline V gene. CDR3: CASSPLTGSSYNEQFF. In DNA form, the CDR3 reads TGTGCCAGCAGCCCGCTTACGGGGTCCTCCTACAATGAGCAGTTCTTC.

V gene TRBV15 combines with J gene TRBJ2-3, with 10 positions matching TRBD2. V lost 3 bases to trimming and J lost 3 bases; unmatched junction nucleotides: 6. The CDR3 covers 16 residues. Germline CDR1 is LNHNV and CDR2 is YYDKDF (reference sequence). The CDR3 loop is CATSRLAGGWTDTQYF. In nucleotides, the CDR3 is TGTGCCACCAGCAGGTTAGCGGGAGGTTGGACAGATACGCAGTATTTT. The full variable domain, in which reference TRBV15 and TRBJ2-3 provide the parts outside the CDR3, is DAMVIQNPRYQVTQFGKPVTLSCSQTLNHNVMYWYQQKSSQAPKLLFHYYDKDFNNEADTPDNFQSRRPNTSFCFLDIRSPGLGDTAMYLCATSRLAGGWTDTQYFGPGTRLTVL.

The V call is TRBV2, the J call TRBJ2-7; unclear D gene. Germline V gives CDR1 SNHLY, CDR2 FYNNEI. Trimming stripped 5 bases from V and 5 bases from J, with 7 bases between. CDR3 size: 11 residues. The CDR3 is CASSIKHEQYF. CDR3 sequence (DNA): TGTGCCAGCAGTATCAAGCACGAGCAGTACTTC.

The chain recombines TRBV4-1 with TRBJ1-2; possible D gene TRBD1, 6 bases. The CDR3 runs 13 residues. Trimming shortened V by 7 bases and J by 8 bases, and 17 bases separated the two germline ends. Germline CDR1 MGHRA, CDR2 YSYEKL. The CDR3 spells CASKPAGAQGYTF. The CDR3 nucleotides are TGCGCCAGCAAACCCGCGGGGGCGCAGGGCTACACCTTC.

The genes are TRBV29-1 and TRBJ2-5; D is undetermined. The CDR3 loop spans 14 amino acids. V lost 1 base and J lost 5, with 14 bases in between. Germline CDR1 is SQVTM and CDR2 is ANQGSEA. The DNA of the CDR3 is TGCAGCGTTGAAGGTGTGGGCCCGCAGGAGACCCAGTACTTC. This sequence encodes CSVEGVGPQETQYF.

There are a few counts of this clone. The rearrangement joins TRBV14 to TRBJ2-7; TRBD2 matches 9 bases. The V gene's germline CDR1 is SGHDN and CDR2 FVKESK. CDR3 length: 15 amino acids. J was trimmed by 5 bases and V by 4 bases; bases with no gene match: 9. The CDR3 region has the DNA TGTGCCAGCAGCCCGGGGACTAGCCGGGCGCACGAGCAGTACTTC. Protein product: CASSPGTSRAHEQYF.

The gene calls are TRBV4-2 and TRBJ2-1, with D maybe TRBD2 (6 bases). Trimming took 0 bases from V and 0 from J, leaving 15 bases between them. The CDR3 length is 18 residues. From germline, CDR1 is LGHNA and CDR2 YNFKEQ. The CDR3 region has the DNA TGTGCCAGCAGCCAAGATAGAACGAACGGGGGCTCCTACAATGAGCAGTTCTTC. It encodes CASSQDRTNGGSYNEQFF.

This rearrangement joins TRBV5-1 to TRBJ2-5, with D maybe TRBD1 (6 bases). The CDR3 covers 15 residues. V shed 4 bases and J shed 2 bases, with 15 bases lying between them. Germline V gives CDR1 SGHRS, CDR2 YFSETQ. The CDR3 loop reads CASSQQQGQQETQYF. Here the CDR3 DNA reads TGCGCCAGCAGCCAACAACAGGGCCAGCAAGAGACCCAGTACTTC.

V usage is TRBV30 and J usage is TRBJ2-7; 7 nucleotides agree with TRBD2. The CDR3 runs to 14 residues. After removal of 3 bases from V and 1 base from J, the junction contained 6 bases not matched to a gene. CDR1 is GTSNPN, CDR2 SVGIG, per germline (reference sequence). CDR3 sequence (DNA): TGTGCCTGGAGGCGCGGGGGACTTTCCTACGAGCAGTACTTC. It specifies CAWRRGGLSYEQYF.

This clone has a handful of counts. The chain is built from TRBV7-9 and TRBJ2-6; D is possibly TRBD1 (5 bases). V lost 0 bases and J lost 2, with 11 bases in between. Germline V CDR1 and CDR2: SEHNR, FQNEAQ (reference sequence). The CDR3 has 17 amino acids. CDR3 region: CASSLAGDSTGANVLTF. DNA of the CDR3: TGTGCCAGCAGCTTAGCCGGAGACAGTACTGGGGCCAACGTCCTGACTTTC.

The table lists this clone with a few counts. The chain has TRBV29-1 and TRBJ2-1; weak D call: TRBD2 (6 bases). The CDR3 sequence is 15 residues long. V was shortened by 6 bases and J by 5 bases, with 20 bases between the two germline ends. The V gene's germline CDR1 is SQVTM and CDR2 ANQGSEA. The CDR3 bases are TGCAGCGTCAGACCCAACAGCGGGCCTAACAATGAGCAGTTCTTC. Protein sequence: CSVRPNSGPNNEQFF.

This clone showed up just a few times. This chain joins TRBV30 and TRBJ2-7, with D unclear. The V gene lost 4 bases and the J gene lost 2 bases, with 12 bases spanning the gap. CDR1 and CDR2 (germline): GTSNPN, SVGIG (reference sequence). The CDR3 is 13 residues long. The CDR3 protein is CAWTIGNTYEQYF. CDR3 bases: TGTGCCTGGACTATAGGGAATACCTACGAGCAGTACTTC. Based on the CDR3 plus reference TRBV30 and TRBJ2-7, the full variable domain is SQTIHQWPATLVQPVGSPLSLECTVEGTSNPNLYWYRQAAGRGLQLLFYSVGIGQISSEVPQNLSASRPQDRQFILSSKKLLLSDSGFYLCAWTIGNTYEQYFGPGTRLTVT.

The V call is TRBV6-5, the J call TRBJ2-2, with unresolved D. Germline V gene lookup returns CDR1 MNHEY and CDR2 SVGAGI. This CDR3 comprises 12 residues. V was cut by 7 bases and J by 6 bases, with 9 bases left in between. This CDR3 is CASTKGSGELFF. The CDR3 DNA is TGTGCCAGCACTAAGGGCTCCGGGGAGCTGTTTTTT.

This clone was seen just once. The V gene is TRBV30, the J gene TRBJ1-5; TRBD1 matches at 7 bases. With 1 base clipped from V and 6 bases from J, the junction kept 6 bases outside the gene matches. CDR3 length: 14 residues. Germline V CDR1 and CDR2: GTSNPN, SVGIG (reference sequence). The CDR3 DNA reads as TGTGCCTGGAGTGAGCTGACAGGGAGTCAGCCCCAGCATTTT. It translates to CAWSELTGSQPQHF.

The chain is built from TRBV6-6 and TRBJ1-1, with D uncertain. The CDR3 is 14 amino acids. The germline gives CDR1 MNHNY, CDR2 SVGAGI (reference sequence). Deletions cut 7 bases from V and 1 base from J, with 13 bases between. This CDR3 is CASKATYRNTEAFF. The CDR3 DNA reads TGTGCCAGCAAAGCAACCTACAGGAACACTGAAGCTTTCTTT.

This chain uses TRBV7-9 with TRBJ1-4; D unresolved. The CDR3 has 14 amino acids. The V and J ends lost 1 base and 0 bases respectively, with 3 bases between them. CDR1 and CDR2 (germline): SEHNR, FQNEAQ (reference sequence). The CDR3 here is CASSLVSTNEKLFF. In nucleotides, the CDR3 is TGTGCCAGCAGCTTAGTGTCAACTAATGAAAAACTGTTTTTT.

This rearrangement joins TRBV5-1 to TRBJ2-7; D gene ambiguous. Germline V gene data show CDR1 as SGHRS and CDR2 as YFSETQ. Trimming shortened V by 1 base and J by 0 bases, and 8 bases separated the two germline ends. CDR3 length equals 14 residues. This CDR3 reads CASSLNPSSYEQYF. In DNA form, the CDR3 reads TGCGCCAGCAGCTTGAACCCTAGCTCCTACGAGCAGTACTTC.

V and J are TRBV7-2 and TRBJ1-2, with 7 bases that match TRBD1. The CDR3 runs 13 residues. CDR1 and CDR2 from the germline V gene are SGHTA and FQGNSA. V shed 3 bases and J 7 bases; nucleotides not matched to a gene: 5. The CDR3 DNA follows: TGTGCCAGCAGCTTGACAGGGAGCCGTGGCTACACCTTC. It translates to CASSLTGSRGYTF.

The chain recombines TRBV7-2 with TRBJ2-7, with TRBD1 as a possible D gene (5 bases). Germline assignment: CDR1 SGHTA and CDR2 FQGNSA. The CDR3 contains 14 residues. V was shortened by 0 bases and J by 7 bases, with 13 bases between the two germline ends. CDR3 amino acids: CASSLAGQHGEQYF. Written as DNA, the CDR3 is TGTGCCAGCAGCTTAGCTGGACAACATGGGGAGCAGTACTTC.

The rearrangement uses TRBV29-1 and TRBJ2-5; no firm D call. The CDR3 loop spans 13 amino acids. Germline loops: CDR1 SQVTM, CDR2 ANQGSEA. With 5 bases removed from V and 5 bases from J, the gap between germline ends came to 15 bases. CDR3 coding DNA: TGCAGCGTTCGTACGGACCTCATGGAGACCCAGTACTTC. This codes for CSVRTDLMETQYF.